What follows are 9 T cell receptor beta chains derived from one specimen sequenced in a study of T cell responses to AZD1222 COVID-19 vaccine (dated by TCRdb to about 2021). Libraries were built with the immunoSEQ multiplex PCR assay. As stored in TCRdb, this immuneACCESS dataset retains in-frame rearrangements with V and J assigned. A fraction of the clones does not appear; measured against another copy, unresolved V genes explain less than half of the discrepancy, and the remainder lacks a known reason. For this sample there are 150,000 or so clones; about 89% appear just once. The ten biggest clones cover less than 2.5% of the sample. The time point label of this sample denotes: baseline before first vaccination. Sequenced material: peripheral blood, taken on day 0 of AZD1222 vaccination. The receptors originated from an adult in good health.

CDR3 nucleotide sequence: TGTGCCAGCAGCTCGGTCGGAACTAACTATGGCTACACCTTC. Translation: CASSSVGTNYGYTF. This chain uses TRBV5-4 with TRBJ1-2; D uncertain. V lost 3 bases and J 0 bases, leaving 9 bases between the germline ends. CDR3 size: 14 residues. Germline lookup yields CDR1 SGHNT and CDR2 YYREEE (reference sequence).

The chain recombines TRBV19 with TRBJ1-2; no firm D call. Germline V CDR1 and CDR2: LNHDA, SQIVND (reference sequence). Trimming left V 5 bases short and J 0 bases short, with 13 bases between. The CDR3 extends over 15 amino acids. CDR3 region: CASSYKGSSNYGYTF. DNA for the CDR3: TGTGCCAGTAGTTACAAGGGTTCCTCTAACTATGGCTACACCTTC. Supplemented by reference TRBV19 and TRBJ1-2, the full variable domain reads DGGITQSPKYLFRKEGQNVTLSCEQNLNHDAMYWYRQDPGQGLRLIYYSQIVNDFQKGDIAEGYSVSREKKESFPLTVTSAQKNPTAFYLCASSYKGSSNYGYTFGSGTRLTVV.

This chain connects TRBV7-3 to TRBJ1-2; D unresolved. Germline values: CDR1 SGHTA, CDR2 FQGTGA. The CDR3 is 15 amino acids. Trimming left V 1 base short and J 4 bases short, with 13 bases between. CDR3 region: CASSLIPTAIYGYTF. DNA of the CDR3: TGTGCCAGCAGCTTAATCCCGACTGCAATCTATGGCTACACCTTC.

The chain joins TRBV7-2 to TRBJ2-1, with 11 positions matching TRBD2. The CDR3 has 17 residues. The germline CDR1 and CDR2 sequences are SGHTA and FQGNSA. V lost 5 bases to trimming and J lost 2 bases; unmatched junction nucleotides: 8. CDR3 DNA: TGTGCCAGCAGCCGTAGAGGGACTAGCGGACCCTACAATGAGCAGTTCTTC. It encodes CASSRRGTSGPYNEQFF.

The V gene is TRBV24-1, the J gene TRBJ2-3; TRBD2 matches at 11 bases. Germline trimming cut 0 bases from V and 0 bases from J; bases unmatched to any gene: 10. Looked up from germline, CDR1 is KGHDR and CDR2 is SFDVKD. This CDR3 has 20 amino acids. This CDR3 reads CATSDLFGTSGHTSTDTQYF. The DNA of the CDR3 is TGTGCCACCAGTGATTTGTTCGGGACTAGCGGTCATACTAGCACAGATACGCAGTATTTT.

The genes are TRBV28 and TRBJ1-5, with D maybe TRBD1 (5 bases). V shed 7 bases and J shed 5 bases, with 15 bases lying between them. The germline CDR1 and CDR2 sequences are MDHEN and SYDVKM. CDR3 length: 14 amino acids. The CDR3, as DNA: TGTGCCAGCACACCTTGGGGGGGAGATCAGCCCCAGCATTTT. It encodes CASTPWGGDQPQHF. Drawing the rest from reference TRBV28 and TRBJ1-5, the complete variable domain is DVKVTQSSRYLVKRTGEKVFLECVQDMDHENMFWYRQDPGLGLRLIYFSYDVKMKEKGDIPEGYSVSREKKERFSLILESASTNQTSMYLCASTPWGGDQPQHFGDGTRLSIL.

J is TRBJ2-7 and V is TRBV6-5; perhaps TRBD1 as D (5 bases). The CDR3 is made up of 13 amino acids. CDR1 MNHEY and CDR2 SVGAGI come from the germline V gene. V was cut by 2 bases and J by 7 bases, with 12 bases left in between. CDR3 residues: CASSYGRVGEQYF. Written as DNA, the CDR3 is TGTGCCAGCAGTTACGGCAGGGTGGGAGAGCAGTACTTC.

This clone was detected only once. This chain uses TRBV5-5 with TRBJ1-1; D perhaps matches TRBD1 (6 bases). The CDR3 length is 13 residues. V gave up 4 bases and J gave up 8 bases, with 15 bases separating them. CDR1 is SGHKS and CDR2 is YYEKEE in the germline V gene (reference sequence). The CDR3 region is CASSQMGHHEAFF. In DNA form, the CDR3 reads TGTGCCAGCAGCCAGATGGGACACCACGAAGCTTTCTTT.

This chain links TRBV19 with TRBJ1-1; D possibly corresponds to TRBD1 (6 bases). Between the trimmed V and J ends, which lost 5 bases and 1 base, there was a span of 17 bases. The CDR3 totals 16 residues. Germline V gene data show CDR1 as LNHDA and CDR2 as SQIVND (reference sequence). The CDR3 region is CASSFPGQLRNTEAFF. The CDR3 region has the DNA TGTGCCAGTAGTTTCCCAGGACAGTTGAGGAACACTGAAGCTTTCTTT.